The clone carrying this TCR beta chain was picked up one time. The same CDR3 is also encoded by other DNA sequences in this sample. Authors' data handling: Reference gene primers were amplified, and this amplification served to estimate nucleated cell counts. Repertoires were generated with immunoSEQ multiplex PCR, while TCRdb's copy carries only in-frame clones and drops some. V, J and clone size are taken as reported in that table, and D and trimming were inferred from the DNA itself. The sample includes some 73,000 clones, 84% of them seen just once. The germline V gene has CDR1 MGHRA and CDR2 YSYEKL. The CDR3 length is 15 residues. The V gene end was trimmed by 1 base and the J gene end by 5 bases; junction bases not matched to a gene: 2. The data stem from a study of blood T cell repertoires in COVID-19. Study-level information: COVID-19 samples from acute and convalescent phases originated in the United States, Italy and Spain. PBMCs, B-cell-depleted T cells, or T cells provided the cDNA or gDNA that made up the material.

The origin of this receptor is a human donor in a cohort sampled during active COVID-19. The chain couples TRBV4-1 to TRBJ2-7; TRBD2 agrees at 13 bases. Sequencing was carried out using peripheral blood. As DNA, the CDR3 is TGCGCCAGCAGCCAAGTAGGACTAGCGGGGGACGAGCAGTACTTC. As protein: CASSQVGLAGDEQYF.